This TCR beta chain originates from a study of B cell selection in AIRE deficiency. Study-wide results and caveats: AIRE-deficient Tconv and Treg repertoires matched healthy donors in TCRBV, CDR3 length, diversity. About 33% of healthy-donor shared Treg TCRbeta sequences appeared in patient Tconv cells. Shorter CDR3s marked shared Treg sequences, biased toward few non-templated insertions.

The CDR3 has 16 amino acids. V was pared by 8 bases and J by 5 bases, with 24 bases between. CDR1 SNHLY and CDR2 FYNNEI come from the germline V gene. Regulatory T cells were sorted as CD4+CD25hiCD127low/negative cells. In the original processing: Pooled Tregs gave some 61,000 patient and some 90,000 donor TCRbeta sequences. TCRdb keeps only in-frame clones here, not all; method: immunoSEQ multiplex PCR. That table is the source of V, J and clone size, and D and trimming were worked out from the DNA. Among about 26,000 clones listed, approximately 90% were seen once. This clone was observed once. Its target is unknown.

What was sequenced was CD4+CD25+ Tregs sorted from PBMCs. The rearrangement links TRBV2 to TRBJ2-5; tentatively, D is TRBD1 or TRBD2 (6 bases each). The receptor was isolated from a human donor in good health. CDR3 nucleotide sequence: TGTGCCAGCTCTGCGGAGGGACAACAGTTGGGGGAGACCCAGTACTTC. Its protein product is CASSAEGQQLGETQYF.